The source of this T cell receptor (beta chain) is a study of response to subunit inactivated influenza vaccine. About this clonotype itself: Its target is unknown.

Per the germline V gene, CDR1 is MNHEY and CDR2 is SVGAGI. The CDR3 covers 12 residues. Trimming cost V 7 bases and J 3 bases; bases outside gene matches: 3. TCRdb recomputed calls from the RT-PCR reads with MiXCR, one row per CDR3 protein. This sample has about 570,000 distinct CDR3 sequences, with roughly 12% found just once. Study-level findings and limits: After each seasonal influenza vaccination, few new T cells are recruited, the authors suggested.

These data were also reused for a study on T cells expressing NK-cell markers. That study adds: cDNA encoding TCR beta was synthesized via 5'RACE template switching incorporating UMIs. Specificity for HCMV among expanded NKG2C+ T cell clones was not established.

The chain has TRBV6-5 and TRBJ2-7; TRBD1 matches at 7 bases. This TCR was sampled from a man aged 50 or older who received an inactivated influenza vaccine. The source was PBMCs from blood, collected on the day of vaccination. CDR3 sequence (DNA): TGTGCCAGCAAGACAGGGTACTACGAGCAGTACTTC. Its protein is CASKTGYYEQYF.